Following are 23 T cell receptor beta chains from one sample sequenced in a study of T cell changes during pregnancy in multiple sclerosis. Using immunoSEQ multiplex PCR, the repertoire was profiled, and TCRdb retains in-frame clones only, with some absent. The profile shows about 70,000 clones, nearly 95% of them singletons. Specimen: CD4+ T cells from peripheral blood mononuclear cells, collected after pregnancy. These receptors were obtained from a female donor with multiple sclerosis, enrolled in a pregnancy study.

The V gene is TRBV5-4, the J gene TRBJ2-5; 11 nucleotides agree with TRBD1. The length of the CDR3 is 15 residues. V lost 4 bases and J lost 1; bases outside the gene matches: 3. Looked up from germline, CDR1 is SGHNT and CDR2 is YYREEE (reference sequence). CDR3 bases: TGTGCCAGCAGCAGGACAGGGGGCCCCCAAGAGACCCAGTACTTC. Its translation is CASSRTGGPQETQYF.

The chain has TRBV13 and TRBJ1-3, with TRBD1 matching over 9 bases. CDR3 size: 15 residues. The V gene's germline CDR1 is PRHDT and CDR2 FYEKMQ (reference sequence). J gave up 7 bases and V 5 bases, and 9 bases lay outside the gene matches. CDR3 sequence: CASSRPGQGGNTIYF. The CDR3 DNA reads TGTGCCAGCAGCAGACCGGGACAGGGAGGGAACACCATATATTTT.

The chain combines TRBV6-6 with TRBJ1-5; 7 bases agree with TRBD1. This CDR3 is built from 12 residues. The ends lost 6 bases at V and 6 bases at J; junction bases unmatched: 2. Germline V gives CDR1 MNHNY, CDR2 SVGAGI (reference sequence). CDR3 loop: CASRGGGQPQHF. Here the CDR3 DNA reads TGTGCCAGCAGAGGGGGCGGTCAGCCCCAGCATTTT.

This chain connects TRBV18 to TRBJ1-4; possible D gene TRBD1, 5 bases. The CDR3 is made up of 14 amino acids. Trimming took 3 bases from V and 5 from J, leaving 10 bases between them. Germline CDR1 reads KGHSH; CDR2 reads LQKENI. CDR3 in DNA: TGTGCCAGCTCACCGGGGCAAGACAATGAAAAACTGTTTTTT. Protein: CASSPGQDNEKLFF.

In its sample, this clone was seen once. The same CDR3 also results from other DNA sequences found in this sample. This rearrangement joins TRBV18 to TRBJ2-5; D may be TRBD1 (7 bases). CDR1 and CDR2 (germline): KGHSH, LQKENI. V was shortened by 2 bases and J by 2 bases, with 9 bases between the two germline ends. The CDR3 runs 14 residues. This CDR3 is CASSPSGGQETQYF. The CDR3, as DNA: TGTGCCAGCTCACCATCAGGGGGGCAAGAGACCCAGTACTTC. Variable domain in full (rest from reference TRBV18 and TRBJ2-5): NAGVMQNPRHLVRRRGQEARLRCSPMKGHSHVYWYRQLPEEGLKFMVYLQKENIIDESGMPKERFSAEFPKEGPSILRIQQVVRGDSAAYFCASSPSGGQETQYFGPGTRLLVL.

This clone has only a few counts. This chain links TRBV18 with TRBJ1-4; D might be TRBD1 (6 bases). The CDR3 has 16 amino acids. Deletions cut 3 bases from V and 1 base from J, with 12 bases between. CDR1 is KGHSH, CDR2 LQKENI, per germline. The CDR3 coding sequence is TGTGCCAGCTCACCGACACTACAGGGAACTAATGAAAAACTGTTTTTT. Translating gives CASSPTLQGTNEKLFF.

The rearrangement links TRBV28 to TRBJ2-1; 10 bases are shared with TRBD1. Germline V gene sequence: CDR1 MDHEN, CDR2 SYDVKM. V gave up 5 bases and J gave up 5 bases; unmatched junction bases: 9. CDR3 length: 16 residues. This CDR3 reads CASSMTGGLTHNEQFF. The CDR3 nucleotides are TGTGCCAGCAGTATGACAGGGGGCCTTACCCACAATGAGCAGTTCTTC.

This clone was observed once. The chain links TRBV5-1 to TRBJ2-5; D ambiguous. This CDR3 spans 15 amino acids. CDR1 and CDR2 (germline): SGHRS, YFSETQ. The V gene lost 0 bases and the J gene lost 4 bases, with 13 bases spanning the gap. The CDR3 reads CASSLEIPRSETQYF. The CDR3 DNA reads as TGCGCCAGCAGCTTGGAGATCCCTAGGTCAGAGACCCAGTACTTC.

The chain carries TRBV28 and TRBJ2-5; TRBD1 is a possible D gene (6 bases). Germline values: CDR1 MDHEN, CDR2 SYDVKM. Trimming removed 1 base at V and 5 bases at J, with 14 bases between. This CDR3 region has 15 residues. The CDR3, as DNA: TGTGCCAGCAGTTTATCGCAGGGGTTAGGCGAGACCCAGTACTTC. Its translation is CASSLSQGLGETQYF.

This clone came up once. CDR3 sequence (DNA): TGCGCCAGCAGCCCGGGGACTAGCGCAACCTACGAGCAGTACTTC. Protein product: CASSPGTSATYEQYF. V gene TRBV5-1 combines with J gene TRBJ2-7; TRBD2 matches at 10 bases. The trim removed 4 bases at V and 2 bases at J, leaving 6 bases unmatched. The CDR3 sequence is 15 residues long. Germline CDR1 and CDR2: SGHRS and YFSETQ. The full variable domain, rest sourced from reference TRBV5-1 and TRBJ2-7, is KAGVTQTPRYLIKTRGQQVTLSCSPISGHRSVSWYQQTPGQGLQFLFEYFSETQRNKGNFPGRFSGRQFSNSRSEMNVSTLELGDSALYLCASSPGTSATYEQYFGPGTRLTVT.

The table lists this clone with a few counts. V usage is TRBV2 and J usage is TRBJ2-3; TRBD2 matches at 8 bases. After removal of 7 bases from V and 5 bases from J, the junction contained 23 bases not matched to a gene. The V gene's germline CDR1 is SNHLY and CDR2 FYNNEI. The CDR3 contains 19 residues. CDR3 region: CASTGVWAGGPLGEDTQYF. CDR3 nucleotides: TGTGCCAGCACGGGGGTTTGGGCGGGAGGCCCGTTGGGGGAAGATACGCAGTATTTT.

A few counts support this clone. The rearrangement joins TRBV2 to TRBJ1-6; the D gene is possibly TRBD1 (6 bases). V gave up 1 base and J gave up 6 bases, with 10 bases separating them. Germline V lookup: CDR1 SNHLY, CDR2 FYNNEI. The CDR3 consists of 15 residues. This chain's CDR3 is CASSEVGQLNSPLHF. The CDR3 nucleotides read TGTGCCAGCAGTGAAGTCGGACAGCTTAATTCACCCCTCCACTTT.

CDR3 nucleotides: TGTGCCAGCAGCGAGGGCAAAGATACGCAGTATTTT. It is translated as CASSEGKDTQYF. The rearrangement uses TRBV6-6 and TRBJ2-3, with TRBD2 as a possible D gene (5 bases). Trimming removed 6 bases at V and 5 bases at J, with 9 bases between. CDR3 size: 12 residues. Germline V CDR1 and CDR2: MNHNY, SVGAGI (reference sequence).

The chain employs TRBV10-1 and TRBJ1-1; D possibly corresponds to TRBD1 (5 bases). The germline CDR1 and CDR2 sequences are WNHNN and SYGVQD (reference sequence). This CDR3 comprises 12 residues. V shed 8 bases and J shed 9 bases, with 16 bases lying between them. This CDR3 reads CASRGPGGKAFF. The DNA of the CDR3 is TGCGCCAGCCGCGGACCCGGGGGTAAAGCTTTCTTT.

This chain connects TRBV30 to TRBJ2-1; TRBD2 matches at 9 bases. Germline-derived CDR1 and CDR2 are GTSNPN and SVGIG (reference sequence). The CDR3 contains 14 residues. With V trimmed by 2 bases and J by 8 bases, 7 bases remained unmatched. The DNA of the CDR3 is TGTGCCTGGAGTAGAAGCGGGGGGTCGGATGAGCAGTTCTTC. It yields the protein CAWSRSGGSDEQFF.

The genes are TRBV28 and TRBJ2-3, with D possibly TRBD1 on 6 matching bases. Trimming took 6 bases from V and 8 from J, leaving 18 bases between them. Germline CDR1 MDHEN, CDR2 SYDVKM. The CDR3 has 14 residues. CDR3 DNA: TGTGCCAGCAGGAAACAGGGAGTAGTTTCTACGCAGTATTTT. It specifies CASRKQGVVSTQYF.

The V gene is TRBV2, the J gene TRBJ2-2; 8 bases fit TRBD1. Per germline, CDR1 SNHLY and CDR2 FYNNEI. This CDR3 comprises 15 residues. Trimming took 5 bases from V and 5 from J; bases not matched to a gene: 7. The chain's CDR3 is CASSRGTGRTGELFF. The CDR3 DNA is TGTGCCAGCAGTCGGGGGACAGGACGGACCGGGGAGCTGTTTTTT.

V is TRBV9 and J is TRBJ2-6, with D perhaps matching TRBD1 (5 bases). Germline assignment: CDR1 SGDLS and CDR2 YYNGEE. Trimming cost V 0 bases and J 4 bases, with 14 bases left between them. The CDR3 totals 17 residues. The CDR3 DNA follows: TGTGCCAGCAGCGTAGCTTCAAGGGGATACGGGGCCAACGTCCTGACTTTC. Protein product: CASSVASRGYGANVLTF.

This rearrangement joins TRBV2 to TRBJ2-7; D is perhaps TRBD2 (7 bases). Trimming shortened V by 6 bases and J by 3 bases, and 15 bases separated the two germline ends. The germline V gene encodes CDR1 SNHLY and CDR2 FYNNEI. This CDR3 spans 14 amino acids. CDR3 residues: CASRKGGDYYEQYF. CDR3 coding DNA: TGTGCCAGCAGAAAGGGGGGGGACTACTACGAGCAGTACTTC.

V usage is TRBV11-2 and J usage is TRBJ1-3; D remains ambiguous. The CDR3 is 15 amino acids. V was pared by 1 base and J by 0 bases, with 7 bases between. Germline CDR1 reads SGHAT; CDR2 reads FQNNGV. CDR3 loop: CASSLGPISGNTIYF. CDR3 nucleotide sequence: TGTGCCAGCAGCTTAGGGCCCATCTCTGGAAACACCATATATTTT.

The chain carries TRBV28 and TRBJ1-1, with D maybe TRBD1 (6 bases). Germline CDR1 MDHEN, CDR2 SYDVKM. Trimming took 6 bases from V and 9 from J, leaving 17 bases between them. This CDR3 has 13 amino acids. CDR3 bases: TGTGCCAGCAGCCAAGACCCCAGGGGTAAAGCTTTCTTT. Its translation: CASSQDPRGKAFF.

This clone was picked up one time. This chain links TRBV5-1 with TRBJ2-3, with 11 bases fitting TRBD2. After removal of 3 bases from V and 5 bases from J, the junction contained 5 bases not matched to a gene. Germline V lookup: CDR1 SGHRS, CDR2 YFSETQ. The CDR3 is 15 residues long. For the CDR3, the DNA is TGCGCCAGCAGCTCGCTTCTAGCGGGAGGAGATACGCAGTATTTT. Its translation is CASSSLLAGGDTQYF.

V gene TRBV11-2 combines with J gene TRBJ1-1; TRBD1 might be the D (6 bases). The germline V gene encodes CDR1 SGHAT and CDR2 FQNNGV. V was pared by 0 bases and J by 1 base, with 12 bases between. This CDR3 has 16 residues. The CDR3: CASSLDSGGGNTEAFF. The DNA for the CDR3 is TGTGCCAGCAGCTTAGATTCGGGGGGCGGGAACACTGAAGCTTTCTTT.